Only a few counts were recorded for the clone carrying this T cell receptor beta chain. Its matching antigen is unknown. PCR was performed using 60 Vbeta and 13 Jbeta primers. Here immunoSEQ multiplex PCR was the method, and the copy in TCRdb shows in-frame clones only, minus some. The table has some 180,000 clones, more than 75% seen once. The data derive from a study of cytomegalovirus exposure and HLA in healthy donors. Study-level information: HLA-typed donors were the source of about 85 million unique TCRs held in an early data release. General observations from the study: One later analysis reportedly identified an Asian-associated ancestry cluster that showed fewer N-insertions than the roughly 700-donor mean.

The CDR3 has 14 amino acids. Between the trimmed V and J ends, which lost 3 bases and 6 bases, there was a span of 13 bases. Germline-derived CDR1 and CDR2 are MNHEY and SMNVEV (reference sequence). At sampling all donors were nominally healthy, likely with unrecorded immune exposures. This TCR was recovered from a woman under 40 in good health and CMV-seropositive. V and J are TRBV27 and TRBJ2-3; maybe TRBD1 (6 bases). What was sequenced was PBMCs. CDR3 DNA sequence: TGTGCCAGCAGTTTTACACGGCAGGGGGATACGCAGTATTTT. Protein sequence: CASSFTRQGDTQYF.